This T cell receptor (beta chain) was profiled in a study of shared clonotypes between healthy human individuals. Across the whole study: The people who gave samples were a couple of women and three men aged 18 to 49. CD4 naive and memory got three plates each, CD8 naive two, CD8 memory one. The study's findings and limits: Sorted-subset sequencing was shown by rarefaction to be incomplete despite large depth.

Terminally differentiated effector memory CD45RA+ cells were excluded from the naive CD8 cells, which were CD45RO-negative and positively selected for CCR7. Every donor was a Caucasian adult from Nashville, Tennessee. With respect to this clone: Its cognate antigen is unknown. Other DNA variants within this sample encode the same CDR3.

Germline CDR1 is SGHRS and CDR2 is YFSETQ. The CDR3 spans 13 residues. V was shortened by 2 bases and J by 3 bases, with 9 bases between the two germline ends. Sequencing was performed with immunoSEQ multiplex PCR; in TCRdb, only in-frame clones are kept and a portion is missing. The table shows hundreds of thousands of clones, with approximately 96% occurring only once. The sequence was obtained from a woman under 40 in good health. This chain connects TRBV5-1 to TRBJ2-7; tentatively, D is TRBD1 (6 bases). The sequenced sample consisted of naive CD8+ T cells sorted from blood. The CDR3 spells CASSLRTDYEQYF. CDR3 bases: TGCGCCAGCAGCTTAAGGACAGACTACGAGCAGTACTTC. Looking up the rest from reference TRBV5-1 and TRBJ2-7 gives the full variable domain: KAGVTQTPRYLIKTRGQQVTLSCSPISGHRSVSWYQQTPGQGLQFLFEYFSETQRNKGNFPGRFSGRQFSNSRSEMNVSTLELGDSALYLCASSLRTDYEQYFGPGTRLTVT.